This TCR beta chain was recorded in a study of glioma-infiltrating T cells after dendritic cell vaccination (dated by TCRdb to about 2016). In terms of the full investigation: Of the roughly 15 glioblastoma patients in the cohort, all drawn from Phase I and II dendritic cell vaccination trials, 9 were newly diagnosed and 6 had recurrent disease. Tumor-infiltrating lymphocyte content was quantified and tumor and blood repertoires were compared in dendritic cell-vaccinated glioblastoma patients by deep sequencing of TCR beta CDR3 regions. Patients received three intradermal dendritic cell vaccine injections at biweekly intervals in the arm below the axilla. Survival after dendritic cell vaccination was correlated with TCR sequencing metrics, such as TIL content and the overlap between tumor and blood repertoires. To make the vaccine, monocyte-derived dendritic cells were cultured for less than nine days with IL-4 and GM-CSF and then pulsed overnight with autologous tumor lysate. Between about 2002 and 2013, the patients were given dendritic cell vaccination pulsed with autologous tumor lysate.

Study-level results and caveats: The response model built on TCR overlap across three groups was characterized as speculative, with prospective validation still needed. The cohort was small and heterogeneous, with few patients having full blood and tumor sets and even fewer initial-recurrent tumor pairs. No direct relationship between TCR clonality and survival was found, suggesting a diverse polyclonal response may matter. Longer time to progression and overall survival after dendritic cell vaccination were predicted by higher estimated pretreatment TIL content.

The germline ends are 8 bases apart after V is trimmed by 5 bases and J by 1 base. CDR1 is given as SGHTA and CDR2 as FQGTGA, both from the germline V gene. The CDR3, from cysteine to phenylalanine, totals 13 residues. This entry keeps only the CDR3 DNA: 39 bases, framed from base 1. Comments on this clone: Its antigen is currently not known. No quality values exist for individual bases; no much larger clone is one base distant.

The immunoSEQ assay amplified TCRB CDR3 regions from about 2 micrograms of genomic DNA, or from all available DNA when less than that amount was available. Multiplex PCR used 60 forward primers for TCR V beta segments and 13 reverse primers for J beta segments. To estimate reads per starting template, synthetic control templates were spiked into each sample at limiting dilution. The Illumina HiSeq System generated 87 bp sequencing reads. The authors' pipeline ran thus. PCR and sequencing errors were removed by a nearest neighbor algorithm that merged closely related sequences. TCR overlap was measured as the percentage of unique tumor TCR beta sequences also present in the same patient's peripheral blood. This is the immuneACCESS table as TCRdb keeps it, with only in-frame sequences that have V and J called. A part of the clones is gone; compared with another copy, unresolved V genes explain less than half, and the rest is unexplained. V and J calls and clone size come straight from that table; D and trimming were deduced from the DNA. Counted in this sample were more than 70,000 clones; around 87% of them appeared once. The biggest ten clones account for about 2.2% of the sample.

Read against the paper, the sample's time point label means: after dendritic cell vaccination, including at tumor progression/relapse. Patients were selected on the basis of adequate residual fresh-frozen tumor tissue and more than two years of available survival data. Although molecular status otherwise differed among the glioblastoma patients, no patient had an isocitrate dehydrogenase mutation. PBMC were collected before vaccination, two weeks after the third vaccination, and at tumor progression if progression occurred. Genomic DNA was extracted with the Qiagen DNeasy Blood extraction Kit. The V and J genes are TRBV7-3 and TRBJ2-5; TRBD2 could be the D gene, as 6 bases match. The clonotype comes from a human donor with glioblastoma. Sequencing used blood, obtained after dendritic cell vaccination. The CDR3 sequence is CASSRDFQETQYF. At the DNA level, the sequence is TGTGCCAGCAGCCGGGACTTCCAAGAGACCCAGTACTTC.